Listed here are 32 T cell receptor beta chains from one sample, sequenced in a study of T cells in Graves' hyperthyroidism and ophthalmopathy. Amplified regions were TCR beta CDR3 sequences from RNA transcripts. A first-round RT-PCR of the TCR CDR3 used the HTBI primer set. Using its own MiXCR run on the multiplex PCR reads, TCRdb lists one record per CDR3 protein. The sample consists of around 420,000 distinct CDR3 sequences, about a sixth of them appearing once. Sequences were obtained from blood. All receptors derive from a woman under 30 with Graves' hyperthyroidism.

A few counts support this clonotype. This rearrangement joins TRBV19 to TRBJ2-1, with D unclear. CDR3 length: 14 amino acids. Trimming removed 3 bases at V and 4 bases at J, with 10 bases between. The germline V gene encodes CDR1 LNHDA and CDR2 SQIVND (reference sequence). The DNA of the CDR3 is TGTGCCAGTAGTATGATGGCGGAATACAATGAGCAGTTCTTC. It is translated as CASSMMAEYNEQFF.

The J gene is TRBJ1-2, the V gene TRBV4-1; a possible D gene is TRBD1 (5 bases). The CDR3 spans 16 residues. Germline V CDR1 and CDR2: MGHRA, YSYEKL. Trimming pared 1 base from V and 2 bases from J, leaving 14 bases between. CDR3: CASSQGADNRNYGYTF. In DNA, the CDR3 is TGCGCCAGCAGCCAAGGGGCGGACAACAGAAACTATGGCTACACCTTC.

This clonotype was seen at least ten times. V and J are TRBV5-1 and TRBJ2-1; either TRBD1 or TRBD2 may supply D (6 bases each). This CDR3 is 14 amino acids long. V gave up 4 bases and J gave up 7 bases, with 15 bases separating them. The germline V gene encodes CDR1 SGHRS and CDR2 YFSETQ. Here the CDR3 DNA reads TGCGCCAGCAGCCGGAACAGGGACTGGAATGAGCAGTTCTTC. As protein: CASSRNRDWNEQFF. Drawing the rest from reference TRBV5-1 and TRBJ2-1, the complete variable domain is KAGVTQTPRYLIKTRGQQVTLSCSPISGHRSVSWYQQTPGQGLQFLFEYFSETQRNKGNFPGRFSGRQFSNSRSEMNVSTLELGDSALYLCASSRNRDWNEQFFGPGTRLTVL.

This clonotype was recorded at least ten times. The chain recombines TRBV19 with TRBJ1-2; D is perhaps TRBD1 (6 bases). Germline V lookup: CDR1 LNHDA, CDR2 SQIVND (reference sequence). This CDR3 has 15 amino acids. V lost 8 bases and J 8 bases, leaving 24 bases between the germline ends. The CDR3 sequence is CASSFDPTGLGGYTF. CDR3 DNA: TGTGCCAGTTCTTTCGACCCGACAGGCCTTGGGGGCTACACCTTC.

In this sample, this clonotype turned up many times. The rearrangement uses TRBV20-1 and TRBJ1-4, with D perhaps matching TRBD1 (6 bases). There are 11 residues in the CDR3. V dropped 6 bases and J dropped 8 bases, with 10 bases sitting between them. Germline CDR1 reads DFQATT; CDR2 reads SNEGSKA (reference sequence). CDR3 in amino acids: CSAYRDEKLFF. In DNA form, the CDR3 reads TGCAGTGCGTACAGGGACGAAAAACTGTTTTTT.

Regarding this clonotype: A single base separates this from a much larger clone, so it may be a read error. The genes are TRBV2 and TRBJ2-5, with D perhaps TRBD1 (6 bases). V was pared by 6 bases and J by 4 bases, with 24 bases between. This CDR3 has 17 amino acids. The germline CDR1 and CDR2 sequences are SNHLY and FYNNEI. CDR3 loop: CASSHQGLLSPRETQYF. CDR3 nucleotide sequence: TGTGCCAGCAGCCACCAGGGGCTCCTGTCCCCTCGAGAGACCCAGTACTTC.

This clonotype has a count of ten or more. The gene calls are TRBV4-1 and TRBJ2-7; 7 positions agree with TRBD2. Germline lookup yields CDR1 MGHRA and CDR2 YSYEKL. This CDR3 comprises 16 residues. V gave up 0 bases and J gave up 2 bases; unmatched junction bases: 7. This CDR3 is CASSQESWLAAYEQYF. CDR3 nucleotides: TGCGCCAGCAGCCAAGAGTCGTGGCTAGCGGCCTACGAGCAGTACTTC.

This clonotype was counted ten times or more. This rearrangement joins TRBV28 to TRBJ1-2; possibly TRBD1 for D (6 bases). Looked up from germline, CDR1 is MDHEN and CDR2 is SYDVKM. The V end lost 2 bases, the J end lost 3 bases, and 7 bases lay between the germline ends. The CDR3 contains 13 residues. CDR3 protein: CASSLRQDYGYTF. The CDR3 DNA reads as TGTGCCAGCAGTTTACGACAGGACTATGGCTACACCTTC.

The chain links TRBV11-3 to TRBJ2-1, with TRBD2 matching 8 bases. There are 15 residues in the CDR3. Germline CDR1 is SGHNT and CDR2 is YENEEA. With 3 bases clipped from V and 6 bases from J, the junction kept 7 bases outside the gene matches. The CDR3 DNA reads TGTGCCAGCAGCTTGGGACTAGGAGGGGGCAATGAGCAGTTCTTC. Amino acids: CASSLGLGGGNEQFF.

This clonotype was picked up many times. The chain has TRBV7-9 and TRBJ1-5; D is undetermined. CDR1 is SEHNR, CDR2 FQNEAQ, per germline (reference sequence). With 1 base removed from V and 4 bases from J, the gap between germline ends came to 8 bases. The CDR3 runs to 14 residues. CDR3 amino acids: CASSLGQFNQPQHF. The CDR3 nucleotides are TGTGCCAGCAGCTTAGGCCAGTTTAATCAGCCCCAGCATTTT.

The gene calls are TRBV7-9 and TRBJ2-1; 9 bases map to TRBD2. J was trimmed by 7 bases and V by 1 base; bases with no gene match: 11. The length of the CDR3 is 17 residues. Germline CDR1 and CDR2: SEHNR and FQNEAQ (reference sequence). CDR3 DNA: TGTGCCAGCAGCTTAGGGTGGCTAGCGGGACCAAGGAATGAGCAGTTCTTC. Its protein is CASSLGWLAGPRNEQFF.

The chain joins TRBV20-1 to TRBJ2-5; D is uncertain. CDR1 and CDR2 (germline): DFQATT, SNEGSKA (reference sequence). V shed 6 bases and J shed 9 bases, with 17 bases lying between them. The CDR3 sequence is 12 residues long. The DNA of the CDR3 is TGCAGTGCCATCGGCCTTCCGACCCCCCAGTACTTC. It yields the protein CSAIGLPTPQYF.

This clonotype came up a few times. The gene calls are TRBV6-6 and TRBJ2-2; tentative D call: TRBD1 (5 bases). Germline assignment: CDR1 MNHNY and CDR2 SVGAGI (reference sequence). The CDR3 loop spans 16 amino acids. V lost 2 bases, J lost 4 bases, and 14 bases lay in between. The CDR3 nucleotides read TGTGCCAGCAGTTACGGTGGGGCCCCAAGCACCGGGGAGCTGTTTTTT. Protein product: CASSYGGAPSTGELFF.

Ten or more counts support this clonotype. This chain uses TRBV3-1 with TRBJ1-6; 9 bases agree with TRBD1. CDR1 LGHDT and CDR2 YNNKEL come from the germline V gene (reference sequence). Trimming removed 8 bases from V and 10 bases from J; junction bases left unmatched: 12. The CDR3 runs 15 residues. This CDR3 reads CASHKGDRDSSPLHF. For the CDR3, the DNA is TGTGCCAGCCACAAGGGGGACAGGGACTCCTCACCCCTCCACTTT.

The chain couples TRBV27 to TRBJ2-6; tentatively, D is TRBD2 (6 bases). This CDR3 is built from 20 residues. The germline V and J ends were trimmed by 0 bases and 0 bases, with 18 bases remaining between them. The germline CDR1 and CDR2 sequences are MNHEY and SMNVEV (reference sequence). The CDR3 spells CASSLSAAGRPSSGANVLTF. The CDR3 coding sequence is TGTGCCAGCAGTTTATCGGCCGCGGGACGGCCATCCTCTGGGGCCAACGTCCTGACTTTC.

The chain joins TRBV24-1 to TRBJ2-3; D possibly uses TRBD1 or TRBD2 (5 bases each). CDR1 is KGHDR, CDR2 SFDVKD, per germline. V lost 10 bases and J lost 5, with 15 bases in between. This CDR3 is 13 amino acids long. The CDR3 DNA sequence: TGTGCCACTTCTCCAGGGACCCTAGATACGCAGTATTTT. Its translation: CATSPGTLDTQYF.

The V call is TRBV29-1, the J call TRBJ2-7; 7 nucleotides line up with TRBD2. With V trimmed by 4 bases and J by 2 bases, 2 bases remained unmatched. Looked up from germline, CDR1 is SQVTM and CDR2 is ANQGSEA. The CDR3 loop spans 12 amino acids. CDR3 residues: CSVGGGAYEQYF. The DNA of the CDR3 is TGCAGCGTTGGGGGGGGGGCCTACGAGCAGTACTTC.

This clonotype was counted ten times or more. The CDR3 reads CASSLEEETQYF. The CDR3, as DNA: TGCGCCAGCAGCTTGGAAGAAGAGACCCAGTACTTC. V and J are TRBV5-1 and TRBJ2-5; D gene uncertain. V was clipped by 0 bases and J by 3 bases, with 3 bases between them. The CDR3 runs to 12 residues. In germline, CDR1 is SGHRS, CDR2 YFSETQ.

Ten or more counts support this clonotype. The chain links TRBV27 to TRBJ2-1; 9 nucleotides line up with TRBD2. The V gene end was trimmed by 2 bases and the J gene end by 3 bases; junction bases not matched to a gene: 5. Germline V gene lookup returns CDR1 MNHEY and CDR2 SMNVEV (reference sequence). This CDR3 spans 16 amino acids. CDR3 sequence reads: CASSLTLAGSYNEQFF. The CDR3 region has the DNA TGTGCCAGCAGTTTAACGCTAGCGGGGAGCTACAATGAGCAGTTCTTC.

Of note for this clonotype: A single base separates this from a much larger clone, so it may be a read error. The V gene is TRBV20-1, the J gene TRBJ2-5; weak D call: TRBD2 (6 bases). This CDR3 comprises 13 residues. V lost 4 bases and J lost 7, with 16 bases in between. CDR1 and CDR2 (germline): DFQATT, SNEGSKA (reference sequence). The CDR3 loop reads CSATGGNGGTQYF. The CDR3 nucleotides read TGCAGTGCTACCGGGGGAAATGGAGGGACCCAGTACTTC.

There are a few counts of this clonotype. The chain carries TRBV24-1 and TRBJ2-1; D possibly uses TRBD1 or TRBD2 (5 bases each). V lost 3 bases, J lost 8 bases, and 16 bases lay in between. Germline values: CDR1 KGHDR, CDR2 SFDVKD. The CDR3 spans 15 residues. This CDR3 reads CATSDPQGKRDEQFF. Here the CDR3 DNA reads TGTGCCACCAGTGATCCTCAGGGTAAGAGGGATGAGCAGTTCTTC.

This clonotype was detected many times. For the CDR3, the DNA is TGTGCCAGCAGCTTCGAGGGGGTCTCTGGAAACACCATATATTTT. The encoded protein is CASSFEGVSGNTIYF. V is TRBV11-3 and J is TRBJ1-3; possibly TRBD1 for D (6 bases). The CDR3 consists of 15 residues. CDR1 is SGHNT and CDR2 is YENEEA in the germline V gene. The V and J ends lost 3 bases and 0 bases respectively, with 9 bases between them. The variable domain in full, with the rest retrieved from reference TRBV11-3 and TRBJ1-3, is EAGVVQSPRYKIIEKKQPVAFWCNPISGHNTLYWYLQNLGQGPELLIRYENEEAVDDSQLPKDRFSAERLKGVDSTLKIQPAELGDSAVYLCASSFEGVSGNTIYFGEGSWLTVV.

This clonotype has ten or more counts. V is TRBV5-6 and J is TRBJ1-1; weak D call: TRBD1 (5 bases). CDR3 length: 14 amino acids. The germline V gene has CDR1 SGHDT and CDR2 YYEEEE. With 1 base removed from V and 8 bases from J, the gap between germline ends came to 15 bases. Here the CDR3 DNA reads TGTGCCAGCAGCTTGATGGGGCAGGCCGAAGAAGCTTTCTTT. Its translation is CASSLMGQAEEAFF.

This clonotype appeared many times. The chain uses TRBV7-3 and TRBJ2-3, with 10 bases fitting TRBD2. V was pared by 3 bases and J by 3 bases, with 3 bases of the junction left unmatched. In germline, CDR1 is SGHTA, CDR2 FQGTGA. The CDR3 consists of 15 residues. CDR3 in amino acids: CASSLSGLATDTQYF. In DNA form, the CDR3 reads TGTGCCAGCAGCTTGTCGGGACTAGCGACAGATACGCAGTATTTT.

This clonotype has a count of ten or more. The genes are TRBV20-1 and TRBJ2-5; D may be TRBD2 (5 bases). Germline CDR1 and CDR2: DFQATT and SNEGSKA (reference sequence). The CDR3 has 16 residues. V shed 1 base and J shed 2 bases, with 17 bases lying between them. The CDR3 nucleotides read TGCAGTGCTAGAGCTGCCCAGGAGGTTTATCAAGAGACCCAGTACTTC. Translated: CSARAAQEVYQETQYF.

Notes on this clonotype: This could be a read error, since a much larger clone is one nucleotide away. The chain combines TRBV6-5 with TRBJ2-1, with 10 bases aligning to TRBD2. Germline V CDR1 and CDR2: MNHEY, SVGAGI. Trimming took 1 base from V and 4 from J; bases not matched to a gene: 13. The CDR3 length is 19 residues. The CDR3 is CASSYFAYQREGLYNEQFF. The CDR3 nucleotides read TGTGCCAGCAGTTACTTTGCCTACCAGCGGGAGGGATTATACAATGAGCAGTTCTTC.

This clonotype came up many times. The V and J genes are TRBV19 and TRBJ1-5, with 7 nucleotides matching TRBD1. Germline CDR1 LNHDA, CDR2 SQIVND (reference sequence). This CDR3 has 15 amino acids. J lost 1 base, V lost 3 bases, and 3 bases had no gene match. This CDR3 reads CASSIGQASNQPQHF. The CDR3, as DNA: TGTGCCAGTAGTATTGGACAGGCCAGCAATCAGCCCCAGCATTTT.

This chain uses TRBV19 with TRBJ2-7; 10 bases align to TRBD2. The trim removed 8 bases at V and 1 base at J, leaving 8 bases unmatched. Per the germline V gene, CDR1 is LNHDA and CDR2 is SQIVND (reference sequence). This CDR3 region has 15 residues. CDR3 DNA: TGTGCCAGTTCAAGATCTAGCGGGGGATCCTACGAGCAGTACTTC. This translates into CASSRSSGGSYEQYF.

This clonotype has ten or more counts. The V call is TRBV2, the J call TRBJ2-5, with TRBD1 matching over 11 bases. The V and J ends lost 5 bases and 5 bases, in that order; junction bases with no gene match: 7. Germline CDR1 is SNHLY and CDR2 is FYNNEI. The CDR3 runs 15 residues. CDR3 loop: CASSQDRGREETQYF. The CDR3 DNA is TGTGCCAGCAGTCAGGACAGGGGGCGCGAGGAGACCCAGTACTTC.

In this sample, this clonotype turned up a few times. The chain joins TRBV12-3 or TRBV12-4 to TRBJ1-1; D remains unclear. With 2 bases removed from V and 1 base from J, the gap between germline ends came to 5 bases. This CDR3 region has 13 residues. The CDR3 bases are TGTGCCAGCAGTTTATTCAAGAACACTGAAGCTTTCTTT. This codes for CASSLFKNTEAFF.

This sequence joins TRBV7-9 and TRBJ2-7, with 7 bases aligning to TRBD1. This CDR3 spans 17 amino acids. In germline, CDR1 is SEHNR, CDR2 FQNEAQ (reference sequence). The V and J ends lost 0 bases and 5 bases, in that order; junction bases with no gene match: 13. CDR3 loop: CASSLAGQPTWTNEQYF. The DNA of the CDR3 is TGTGCCAGCAGCTTAGCGGGACAGCCCACCTGGACGAACGAGCAGTACTTC.

This clonotype was counted ten times or more. Here the CDR3 DNA reads TGTGCCAGCTCATCCAATAATTCACCCCTCCACTTT. As protein: CASSSNNSPLHF. The chain recombines TRBV18 with TRBJ1-6; D gene uncertain. The germline gives CDR1 KGHSH, CDR2 LQKENI. The CDR3 is 12 amino acids. Trimming shortened V by 5 bases and J by 5 bases, and 4 bases separated the two germline ends.